A single sample gave rise to the 8 T cell receptor beta chains below, sequenced in a study of blood T cell repertoires in COVID-19. Assay: immunoSEQ multiplex PCR; the TCRdb copy retains only in-frame clones and omits some. The data show approximately 230,000 clones, 80% to 90% seen once. Source material: peripheral blood. The source of these receptors is a man in his thirties or forties with active or convalescent COVID-19.

The rearrangement uses TRBV28 and TRBJ2-1; 8 bases fit TRBD2. CDR1 MDHEN and CDR2 SYDVKM come from the germline V gene. There are 12 residues in the CDR3. The ends lost 6 bases at V and 9 bases at J; junction bases unmatched: 4. CDR3 loop: CASRGLEGEQFF. CDR3 bases: TGTGCCAGCAGGGGACTAGAGGGTGAGCAGTTCTTC.

The rearrangement links TRBV3-1 (or the pseudogene TRBV3-2) to TRBJ1-1, with D perhaps TRBD1 (5 bases). Germline V gene sequence: CDR1 LGHDT, CDR2 YNNKEL (reference sequence). V was cut by 2 bases and J by 1 base, with 11 bases left in between. This CDR3 contains 15 residues. The CDR3, as DNA: TGTGCCAGCAGCCAACCCAGGGTGCCGAACACTGAAGCTTTCTTT. Its translation: CASSQPRVPNTEAFF.

The chain employs TRBV12-3 or TRBV12-4 and TRBJ1-1; D might be TRBD1 (5 bases). CDR3 length: 13 amino acids. V was trimmed by 3 bases and J by 7 bases, leaving 12 bases between them. DNA for the CDR3: TGTGCCAGCAGTTTGTTAGCAGGGATTGAAGCTTTCTTT. Translated: CASSLLAGIEAFF.

A single count supports this clone. This sequence joins TRBV27 and TRBJ2-3; 7 bases are shared with TRBD2. V shed 1 base, J shed 6 bases, and the junction held 16 bases outside the gene matches. The CDR3 covers 18 residues. From germline, CDR1 is MNHEY and CDR2 SMNVEV (reference sequence). DNA of the CDR3: TGTGCCAGCAGTTTATATTCGGCTAGCGGAGCCCTCATGGATACGCAGTATTTT. This translates into CASSLYSASGALMDTQYF.

The CDR3 protein is CASSRDRAGNTIYF. In nucleotides, the CDR3 is TGCGCCAGCAGCCGGGACAGGGCCGGAAACACCATATATTTT. The V call is TRBV5-1, the J call TRBJ1-3; 9 nucleotides line up with TRBD1. The CDR3 has 14 amino acids. V was pared by 4 bases and J by 4 bases, with 3 bases of the junction left unmatched. Looked up from germline, CDR1 is SGHRS and CDR2 is YFSETQ. The full variable domain, rest sourced from reference TRBV5-1 and TRBJ1-3, is KAGVTQTPRYLIKTRGQQVTLSCSPISGHRSVSWYQQTPGQGLQFLFEYFSETQRNKGNFPGRFSGRQFSNSRSEMNVSTLELGDSALYLCASSRDRAGNTIYFGEGSWLTVV.

This chain joins TRBV6-5 and TRBJ2-3; 10 bases are shared with TRBD1. J gave up 4 bases and V 6 bases, and 4 bases lay outside the gene matches. The germline gives CDR1 MNHEY, CDR2 SVGAGI. The CDR3 is 14 amino acids. The CDR3 protein is CASRIDRGPDTQYF. For the CDR3, the DNA is TGTGCCAGCAGGATCGACAGGGGGCCAGATACGCAGTATTTT.

This chain uses TRBV25-1 with TRBJ1-2; D is unclear. With 3 bases removed from V and 0 bases from J, the gap between germline ends came to 8 bases. There are 14 residues in the CDR3. The germline V gene has CDR1 MGHDK and CDR2 SYGVNS. For the CDR3, the DNA is TGTGCCAGCAGTGAGGCGGGGACTAACTATGGCTACACCTTC. It is translated as CASSEAGTNYGYTF.

This clone came up once. V usage is TRBV7-9 and J usage is TRBJ2-3; tentatively, D is TRBD2 (7 bases). The length of the CDR3 is 17 residues. CDR1 is SEHNR and CDR2 is FQNEAQ in the germline V gene (reference sequence). V gave up 7 bases and J gave up 2 bases, with 22 bases separating them. The CDR3 sequence: CASTPNRGAVSTDTQYF. For the CDR3, the DNA is TGTGCCAGCACCCCCAACCGGGGGGCGGTATCCACAGATACGCAGTATTTT.